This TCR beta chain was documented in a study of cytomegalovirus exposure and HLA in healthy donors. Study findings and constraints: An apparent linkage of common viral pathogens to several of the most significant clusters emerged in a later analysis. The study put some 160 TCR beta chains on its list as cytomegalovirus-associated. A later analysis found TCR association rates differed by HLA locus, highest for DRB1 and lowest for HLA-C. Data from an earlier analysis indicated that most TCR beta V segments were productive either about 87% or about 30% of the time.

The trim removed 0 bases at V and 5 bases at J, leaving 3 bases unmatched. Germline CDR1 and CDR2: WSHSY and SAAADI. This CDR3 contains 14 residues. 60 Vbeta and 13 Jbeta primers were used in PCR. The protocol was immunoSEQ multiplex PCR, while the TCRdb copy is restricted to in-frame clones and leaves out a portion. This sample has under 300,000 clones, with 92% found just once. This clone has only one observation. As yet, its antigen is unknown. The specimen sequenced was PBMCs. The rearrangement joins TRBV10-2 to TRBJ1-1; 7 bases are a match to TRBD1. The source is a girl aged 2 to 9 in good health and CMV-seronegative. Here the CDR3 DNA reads TGCGCCAGCAGTGAGTCAGGGGGCATGACTGAAGCTTTCTTT. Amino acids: CASSESGGMTEAFF.